These 8 T cell receptor beta chains were sequenced from one sample in a study of T cells after yellow fever vaccination. TCRdb processed the 5' RACE reads anew with MiXCR; each CDR3 protein has one entry. This sample has 360,000 or so distinct CDR3 sequences, with under 14% found just once. The sequences come from PBMCs, collected on the day of the first yellow fever vaccination. The receptors were gathered from a man younger than 35 who received the YFV17D yellow fever vaccine.

This chain joins TRBV5-1 and TRBJ1-1; D is ambiguous. CDR1 and CDR2 from the germline V gene are SGHRS and YFSETQ. The V and J ends lost 1 base and 6 bases respectively, with 10 bases between them. The CDR3 contains 13 residues. The CDR3 bases are TGCGCCAGCAGCTTGCGTTGGGGATCTGAAGCTTTCTTT. Its protein product is CASSLRWGSEAFF.

This clonotype has only a few counts. The V and J genes are TRBV10-3 and TRBJ2-1; the D call may be TRBD1 or TRBD2 (5 bases each). The CDR3 length is 12 residues. With 8 bases removed from V and 6 bases from J, the gap between germline ends came to 11 bases. Germline V CDR1 and CDR2: ENHRY, SYGVKD. The CDR3 DNA sequence: TGTGCCATCGCAGGGAGCGGCAATGAGCAGTTCTTC. As protein: CAIAGSGNEQFF.

This chain joins TRBV12-3 or TRBV12-4 and TRBJ1-1; D unresolved. V was shortened by 5 bases and J by 3 bases, with 13 bases between the two germline ends. There are 14 residues in the CDR3. CDR3 sequence: CASSPNTPYTEAFF. DNA of the CDR3: TGTGCCAGCAGTCCGAATACTCCGTACACTGAAGCTTTCTTT.

This clonotype was observed a few times. V usage is TRBV12-3 or TRBV12-4 and J usage is TRBJ1-2; 8 bases fit TRBD1. The CDR3 has 12 amino acids. With 5 bases clipped from V and 8 bases from J, the junction kept 4 bases outside the gene matches. The CDR3 sequence: CASSPGGWGYTF. In DNA, the CDR3 is TGTGCCAGCAGTCCAGGGGGCTGGGGCTACACCTTC.

The chain uses TRBV10-2 and TRBJ2-5; D possibly matches TRBD1 or TRBD2 (5 bases each). Trimming shortened V by 2 bases and J by 5 bases, and 18 bases separated the two germline ends. Germline assignment: CDR1 WSHSY and CDR2 SAAADI. This CDR3 comprises 16 residues. CDR3 sequence (DNA): TGCGCCAGCAGTGAGCCGGGGCAGGGATCGAGGGAGACCCAGTACTTC. It codes for CASSEPGQGSRETQYF.

The DNA of the CDR3 is TGTGCCAGCAGCCCCAGGACTACCCCATTGGCGAACACCGGGGAGCTGTTTTTT. Translation: CASSPRTTPLANTGELFF. This chain joins TRBV11-1 and TRBJ2-2; D perhaps matches TRBD2 (6 bases). CDR3 length equals 18 residues. V lost 5 bases, J lost 0 bases, and 19 bases lay in between. Per germline, CDR1 SGHAT and CDR2 FQDESV (reference sequence).

The chain links TRBV5-4 to TRBJ2-7; D might be TRBD1 or TRBD2, each matching 5 bases. Per the germline V gene, CDR1 is SGHNT and CDR2 is YYREEE (reference sequence). Trimming shortened V by 4 bases and J by 0 bases, and 8 bases separated the two germline ends. This CDR3 spans 13 amino acids. The CDR3 sequence is CASSGTPSYEQYF. Here the CDR3 DNA reads TGTGCCAGCAGCGGGACCCCCTCCTACGAGCAGTACTTC.

This clonotype occurred many times. V gene TRBV5-6 combines with J gene TRBJ2-7; D possibly uses TRBD1 or TRBD2 (5 bases each). CDR1 and CDR2 (germline): SGHDT, YYEEEE. The CDR3 extends over 15 amino acids. Trimming left V 4 bases short and J 2 bases short, with 16 bases between. The CDR3 region has the DNA TGTGCCAGCAGCGTCTTAGGCAGGGAGACCTACGAGCAGTACGTC. Amino acids: CASSVLGRETYEQYV.